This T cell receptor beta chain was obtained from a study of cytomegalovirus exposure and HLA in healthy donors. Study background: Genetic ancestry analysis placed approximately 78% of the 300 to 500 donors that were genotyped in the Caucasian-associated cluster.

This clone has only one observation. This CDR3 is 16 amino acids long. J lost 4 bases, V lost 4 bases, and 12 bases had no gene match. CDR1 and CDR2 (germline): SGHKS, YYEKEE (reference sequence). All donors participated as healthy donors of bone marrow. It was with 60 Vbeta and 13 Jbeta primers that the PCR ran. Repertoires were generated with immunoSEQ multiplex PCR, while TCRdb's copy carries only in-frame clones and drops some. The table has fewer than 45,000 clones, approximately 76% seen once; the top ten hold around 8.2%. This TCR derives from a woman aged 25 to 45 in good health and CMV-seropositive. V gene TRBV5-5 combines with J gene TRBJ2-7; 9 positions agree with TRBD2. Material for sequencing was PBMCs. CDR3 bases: TGTGCCAGCAGCGTAAACCCGGGACTAGCAGTTTACGAGCAGTACTTC. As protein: CASSVNPGLAVYEQYF.